This T cell receptor (beta chain) stems from a study of blood T cell repertoires in COVID-19. The assay was immunoSEQ multiplex PCR, and TCRdb's table has in-frame clones only and misses some. This sample carries about 310,000 clones, roughly 86% of them seen once, and the ten largest clones take more than 8.5%. Living in about 25 US areas, the participants were between roughly 18 and 89 years of age. Recovered status applied to Cohort 3 donors who had two consecutive negative PCRs. It also applied to those with clearance or with symptom resolution. This CDR3 contains 14 residues. The germline V gene encodes CDR1 SGHNT and CDR2 YYREEE (reference sequence). Trimming cost V 4 bases and J 1 base, with 9 bases left between them.

Specimen: PBMCs or T cells enriched from blood (not recorded which). The TCR comes from a woman aged 18-30 years who had recovered from COVID-19. This chain connects TRBV5-4 to TRBJ1-5, with a weak D call TRBD1 (5 bases). The CDR3 here is CASSREGSNQPQHF. DNA for the CDR3: TGTGCCAGCAGCAGGGAGGGGAGCAATCAGCCCCAGCATTTT.